This T cell receptor beta chain was recorded in a study of blood T cell repertoires in COVID-19. The wider study: There were acute and convalescent COVID-19 samples, and they came from the United States, Italy and Spain. The analysed material was cDNA or gDNA that came from T cells, B-cell-depleted T cells, or PBMCs.

Cohort placement rested on clinical history that participants reported themselves. The CDR3 is 15 residues long. V was clipped by 8 bases and J by 0 bases, with 11 bases between them. Germline values: CDR1 ENHRY, CDR2 SYGVKD. Only in-frame clones appear in the TCRdb table, and some are missing; sequencing was by immunoSEQ multiplex PCR. The table lists roughly 190,000 clones, approximately 85% of them singletons. The TCR originated in a man aged 35-49 years who had recovered from COVID-19. The chain employs TRBV10-3 and TRBJ2-6; no clear D gene. Sequences were obtained from PBMCs or T cells enriched from blood (not recorded which). The DNA of the CDR3 is TGTGCCATCGGTCAGGCTGCCTCTGGGGCCAACGTCCTGACTTTC. Encoded protein: CAIGQAASGANVLTF.